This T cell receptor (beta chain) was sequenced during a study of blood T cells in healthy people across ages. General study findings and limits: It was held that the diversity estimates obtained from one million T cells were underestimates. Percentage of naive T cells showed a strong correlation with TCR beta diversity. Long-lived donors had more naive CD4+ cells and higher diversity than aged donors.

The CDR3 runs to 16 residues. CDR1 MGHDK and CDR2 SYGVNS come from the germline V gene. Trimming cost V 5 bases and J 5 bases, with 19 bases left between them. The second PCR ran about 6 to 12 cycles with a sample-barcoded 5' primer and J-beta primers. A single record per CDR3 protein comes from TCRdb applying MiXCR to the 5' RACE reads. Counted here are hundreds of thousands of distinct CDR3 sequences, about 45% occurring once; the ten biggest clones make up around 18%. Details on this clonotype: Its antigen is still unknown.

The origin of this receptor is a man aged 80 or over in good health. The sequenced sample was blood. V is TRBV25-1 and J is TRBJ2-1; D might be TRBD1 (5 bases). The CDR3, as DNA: TGTGCCAGCAGTCCCCTCTTCTCCCTGGACAACAATGAGCAGTTCTTC. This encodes CASSPLFSLDNNEQFF.